These T cell receptor beta chains were read from a single sample in a study of T cell repertoires in cytomegalovirus infection. TCRdb independently ran MiXCR on the reads; one entry per CDR3 protein. The repertoire consists of a few hundred thousand distinct CDR3 sequences, with about 39% occurring once and the leading ten covering roughly 50%. What these receptors recognize is not known. Specimen: cultured PBMCs, collected from culture after CMV antigen stimulation. Source of these receptors: a human donor in good health (CMV status not recorded). Some clones in this sample may be carry-over from other donors' samples. CDR3s include the opening cysteine and the closing phenylalanine or tryptophan. The D gene is left open where the match is weak. Clone size is not always given. Where it is, it says once, few, many or a class for expanded clones.

>TRBJ2-7|TRBV20-1|NA|NA
TGCAGTGCTAGAGATCGGTTCAGTACTTCCTACGAGCAGTACTTC
CSARDRFSTSYEQYF
>TRBJ2-1|TRBV5-4|NA|once
TGTGCCAGCAGCGGGATGGGCGGTCCGAGCTCCTACAATGAGCAGTTCTTC
CASSGMGGPSSYNEQFF
>TRBJ2-5|TRBV7-9|TRBD2|few
TGTGCCAGCAGCTCAGATCCGGGACTAGCGGGAGGGCCGAGTCAAGAGACCCAGTACTTC
CASSSDPGLAGGPSQETQYF
>TRBJ2-3|TRBV10-3|TRBD2|NA
TGTGCCATCGCGGCTTTGCGGGGGGGCCGCGATACGCAGTATTTT
CAIAALRGGRDTQYF
>TRBJ2-1|TRBV7-8|TRBD2|few
TGTGCCAGCACCTCGGTCGGGGCGGGGGGCATGAATGAGCAGTTCTTC
CASTSVGAGGMNEQFF
>TRBJ2-1|TRBV12-3/TRBV12-4|TRBD2|few
TGTGCCAGCAGTTGGACTAGCGTGTCCAATGAGCAGTTCTTC
CASSWTSVSNEQFF
>TRBJ1-5|TRBV7-6|NA|few
TGTGCCAGCAGCTTAGGATCGGGGGGCGCGGGTCAGCCCCAGCATTTT
CASSLGSGGAGQPQHF
>TRBJ2-3|TRBV20-1|TRBD1|few
TGCAGTGCTATGACAGGGAGAAAGGGAGATACGCAGTATTTT
CSAMTGRKGDTQYF
>TRBJ1-1|TRBV15|NA|once
TGTGCCACCAGCAGAGTCCGCGGGGGAATTCCTGAAGCTTTCTTT
CATSRVRGGIPEAFF
>TRBJ1-2|TRBV4-1|NA|NA
TGCGCCAGCAGCCAAGAGAGAGGGGAGCTCTATGGCTACACCTTC
CASSQERGELYGYTF
>TRBJ2-2|TRBV12-3/TRBV12-4|NA|NA
TGTGCCAGCAGTTTGTTCAGGACCGGGGAGCTGTTTTTT
CASSLFRTGELFF
>TRBJ2-5|TRBV20-1|NA|NA
TGCAGTGCTAGAGATGGGCCACAGTACTTC
CSARDGPQYF
>TRBJ2-7|TRBV7-3|TRBD2|NA
TGTGCCAGCAGCTTATGGTTAGCGGGGAGCTACGAGCAGTACTTC
CASSLWLAGSYEQYF
>TRBJ2-1|TRBV5-4|NA|NA
TGTGCCAGCAGCCCTAGCCGGGGGCGGTGGTTCTTC
CASSPSRGRWFF
>TRBJ2-5|TRBV25-1|TRBD1|NA
TGTGCCAGCAGTGGGTTCGACAGGGTGGAGACCCAGTACTTC
CASSGFDRVETQYF
>TRBJ2-7|TRBV7-2|NA|NA
TGTGCCAGCAGCTTAGGCGGCAGTTTAGGGTACGAGCAGTACTTC
CASSLGGSLGYEQYF
>TRBJ2-1|TRBV7-6|NA|few
TGTGCCAGCAGCCCTTTAGCAGTCAATGAGCAGTTCTTC
CASSPLAVNEQFF
>TRBJ1-6|TRBV7-2|NA|NA
TGTGCCAGCAGCTTAGCCCAGGGGTCCTGGGCGGATAATTCACCCCTCCACTTT
CASSLAQGSWADNSPLHF
>TRBJ1-1|TRBV7-4|NA|NA
TGTGCCAGCAGCCACACGTTAGGGAACACTGAAGCTTTCTTT
CASSHTLGNTEAFF
>TRBJ1-6|TRBV7-8|NA|NA
TGTGCCAGCAGCTTAGAGGGCAGGGGAGCCCTCCACTTT
CASSLEGRGALHF